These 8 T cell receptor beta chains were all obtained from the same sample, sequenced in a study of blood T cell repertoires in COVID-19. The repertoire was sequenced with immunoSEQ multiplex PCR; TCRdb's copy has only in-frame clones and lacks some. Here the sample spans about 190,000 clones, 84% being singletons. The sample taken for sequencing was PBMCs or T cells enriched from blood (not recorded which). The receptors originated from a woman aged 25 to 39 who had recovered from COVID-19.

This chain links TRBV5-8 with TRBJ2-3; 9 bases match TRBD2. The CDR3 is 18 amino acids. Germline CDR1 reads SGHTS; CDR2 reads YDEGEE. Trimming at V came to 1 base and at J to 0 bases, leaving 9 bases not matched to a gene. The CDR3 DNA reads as TGTGCCAGCAGCTTGCAGGGGTGGACTAGCGCTAGCACAGATACGCAGTATTTT. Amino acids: CASSLQGWTSASTDTQYF.

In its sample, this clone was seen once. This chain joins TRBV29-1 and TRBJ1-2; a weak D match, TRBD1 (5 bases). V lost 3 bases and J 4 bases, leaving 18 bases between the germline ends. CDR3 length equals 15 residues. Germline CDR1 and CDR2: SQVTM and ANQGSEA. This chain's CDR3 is CSVDRSGGEGYGYTF. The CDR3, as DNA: TGCAGCGTTGACCGTTCTGGGGGGGAGGGCTATGGCTACACCTTC.

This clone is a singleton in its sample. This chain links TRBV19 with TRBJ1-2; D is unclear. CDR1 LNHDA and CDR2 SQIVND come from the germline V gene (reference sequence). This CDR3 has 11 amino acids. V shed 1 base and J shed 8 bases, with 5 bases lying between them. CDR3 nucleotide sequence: TGTGCCAGTAGTATAGGAGCCGGCTACACCTTC. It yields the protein CASSIGAGYTF. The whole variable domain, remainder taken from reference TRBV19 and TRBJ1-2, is DGGITQSPKYLFRKEGQNVTLSCEQNLNHDAMYWYRQDPGQGLRLIYYSQIVNDFQKGDIAEGYSVSREKKESFPLTVTSAQKNPTAFYLCASSIGAGYTFGSGTRLTVV.

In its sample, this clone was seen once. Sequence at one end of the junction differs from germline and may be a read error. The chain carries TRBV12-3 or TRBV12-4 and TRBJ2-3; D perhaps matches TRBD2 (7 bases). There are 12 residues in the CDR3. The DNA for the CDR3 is TGTGCCAGCAGCCGGGGGGTGCAGGGGAACCCTTTT. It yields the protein CASSRGVQGNPF.

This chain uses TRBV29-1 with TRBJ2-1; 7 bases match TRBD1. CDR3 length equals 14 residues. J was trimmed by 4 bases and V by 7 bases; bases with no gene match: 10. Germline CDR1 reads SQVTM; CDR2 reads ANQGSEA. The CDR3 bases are TGCAGCGCGGTGGAGGACAGGAATTACAATGAGCAGTTCTTC. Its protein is CSAVEDRNYNEQFF.

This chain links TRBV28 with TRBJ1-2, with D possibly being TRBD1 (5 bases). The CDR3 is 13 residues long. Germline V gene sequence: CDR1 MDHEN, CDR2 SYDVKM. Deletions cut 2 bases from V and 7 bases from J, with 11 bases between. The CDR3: CASSLNPRAGYTF. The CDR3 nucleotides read TGTGCCAGCAGTTTAAATCCCAGGGCTGGCTACACCTTC.

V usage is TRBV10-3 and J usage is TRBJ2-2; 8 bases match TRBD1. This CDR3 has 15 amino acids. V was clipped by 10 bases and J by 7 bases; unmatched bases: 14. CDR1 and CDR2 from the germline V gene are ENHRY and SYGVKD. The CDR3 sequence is CATLPDREFGGELFF. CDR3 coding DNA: TGTGCCACCCTTCCGGACAGGGAATTCGGCGGGGAGCTGTTTTTT.

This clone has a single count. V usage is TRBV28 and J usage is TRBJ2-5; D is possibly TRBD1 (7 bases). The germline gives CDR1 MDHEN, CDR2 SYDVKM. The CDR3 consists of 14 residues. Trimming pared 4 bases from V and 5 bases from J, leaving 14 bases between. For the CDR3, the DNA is TGTGCCAGCAGTTCTAACAGGGGAGGCGAGACCCAGTACTTC. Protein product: CASSSNRGGETQYF.